This T cell receptor (beta chain) appears in the sequencing data of a study of cytomegalovirus exposure and HLA in healthy donors. Study-wide points: More than 150 TCR beta chains were listed as cytomegalovirus-associated. According to a subsequent analysis, TCR clusters identified in the first cohort showed a tendency to co-occur across the 110 or so validation repertoires. Most sequenced TCRs were rare (though some public TCRs occurred in many donors). A few chains tied to CMV proved CMV antigen-specific in vitro.

The germline V gene has CDR1 GTSNPN and CDR2 SVGIG (reference sequence). This CDR3 has 16 residues. Germline trimming cut 2 bases from V and 5 bases from J; bases unmatched to any gene: 7. About this clone: Antigen specificity is unknown.

Sequencing used immunoSEQ multiplex PCR; TCRdb keeps in-frame clones, though not all of them. In the table there are some 69,000 clones, roughly 96% of which are singletons. Sequencing was done on a sample of PBMCs. This sequence joins TRBV30 and TRBJ2-3, with 13 bases aligning to TRBD2. This TCR came from a man aged 18 to 35 in good health and CMV-seronegative. The DNA for the CDR3 is TGTGCCTGGAGTCACCTTGGACTAGCGGGAGAAGATACGCAGTATTTT. It translates to CAWSHLGLAGEDTQYF. Full variable domain (outside the CDR3, taken from reference TRBV30 and TRBJ2-3): SQTIHQWPATLVQPVGSPLSLECTVEGTSNPNLYWYRQAAGRGLQLLFYSVGIGQISSEVPQNLSASRPQDRQFILSSKKLLLSDSGFYLCAWSHLGLAGEDTQYFGPGTRLTVL.